This is a list of T cell receptor beta chains from one sample in a study of blood T cell repertoires in COVID-19. The table came from immunoSEQ multiplex PCR; TCRdb's copy has only in-frame clones and leaves some out. The table has 150,000 to 200,000 clones, 75% to 85% seen once. The sequenced sample consisted of PBMCs or T cells enriched from blood (not recorded which). These receptors were obtained from a middle-aged man who had recovered from COVID-19. The conserved cysteine and the conserved F or W are not part of the CDR3 here. Fields, in order: CDR3 length, J gene, clone size, V gene, CDR3 protein. Rows give clone size only sometimes, using once, few, many, or a class for an expanded clone.

15	TRBJ2-5	NA	TRBV20-1	SASGTSGGAFQETQY
11	TRBJ1-2	few	TRBV5-4	ASSLRQGASYT
13	TRBJ2-1	NA	TRBV11-3	ASSAGQVSYNEQF
13	TRBJ1-6	once	TRBV2	ASMTGQGSRSPLH
11	TRBJ1-2	NA	TRBV20-1	SASRQENYGYT
13	TRBJ2-5	NA	TRBV6-1	ASSEEDHREETQY
14	TRBJ2-7	NA	TRBV6-5	ASSYSKVAGPYEQY
12	TRBJ1-5	once	TRBV19	ASSIRQGGQPQH
12	TRBJ1-1	NA	TRBV7-2	ASSSSGQGTEAF
15	TRBJ1-2	few	TRBV27	ASSLSWGGLGNYGYT
11	TRBJ1-1	NA	TRBV13	ASSDQGGTEAF
12	TRBJ2-4	NA	TRBV18	ASSPPPGKNIQY
15	TRBJ2-5	NA	TRBV24-1	ATSDGEEAGVQETQY
10	TRBJ1-5	few	TRBV27	AKGTGGQPQH
12	TRBJ1-3	once	TRBV9	ASSATGTGNTIY
12	TRBJ1-4	NA	TRBV7-9	ASSLAGRSEELF
10	TRBJ1-2	NA	TRBV6-6	ASTLQDYGYT
13	TRBJ1-5	NA	TRBV18	ASSPTGDSNQPQH
11	TRBJ2-1	many	TRBV19	ASTTAIYNEQF
13	TRBJ2-5	NA	TRBV6-5	ASAEAGGYQETQY
13	TRBJ2-2	NA	TRBV3-1/TRBV3-2	ASSQARRGTGELF
12	TRBJ2-7	NA	TRBV18	ASSGGGASYEQY
13	TRBJ2-2	NA	TRBV6-5	ASSYFFRGTGELF